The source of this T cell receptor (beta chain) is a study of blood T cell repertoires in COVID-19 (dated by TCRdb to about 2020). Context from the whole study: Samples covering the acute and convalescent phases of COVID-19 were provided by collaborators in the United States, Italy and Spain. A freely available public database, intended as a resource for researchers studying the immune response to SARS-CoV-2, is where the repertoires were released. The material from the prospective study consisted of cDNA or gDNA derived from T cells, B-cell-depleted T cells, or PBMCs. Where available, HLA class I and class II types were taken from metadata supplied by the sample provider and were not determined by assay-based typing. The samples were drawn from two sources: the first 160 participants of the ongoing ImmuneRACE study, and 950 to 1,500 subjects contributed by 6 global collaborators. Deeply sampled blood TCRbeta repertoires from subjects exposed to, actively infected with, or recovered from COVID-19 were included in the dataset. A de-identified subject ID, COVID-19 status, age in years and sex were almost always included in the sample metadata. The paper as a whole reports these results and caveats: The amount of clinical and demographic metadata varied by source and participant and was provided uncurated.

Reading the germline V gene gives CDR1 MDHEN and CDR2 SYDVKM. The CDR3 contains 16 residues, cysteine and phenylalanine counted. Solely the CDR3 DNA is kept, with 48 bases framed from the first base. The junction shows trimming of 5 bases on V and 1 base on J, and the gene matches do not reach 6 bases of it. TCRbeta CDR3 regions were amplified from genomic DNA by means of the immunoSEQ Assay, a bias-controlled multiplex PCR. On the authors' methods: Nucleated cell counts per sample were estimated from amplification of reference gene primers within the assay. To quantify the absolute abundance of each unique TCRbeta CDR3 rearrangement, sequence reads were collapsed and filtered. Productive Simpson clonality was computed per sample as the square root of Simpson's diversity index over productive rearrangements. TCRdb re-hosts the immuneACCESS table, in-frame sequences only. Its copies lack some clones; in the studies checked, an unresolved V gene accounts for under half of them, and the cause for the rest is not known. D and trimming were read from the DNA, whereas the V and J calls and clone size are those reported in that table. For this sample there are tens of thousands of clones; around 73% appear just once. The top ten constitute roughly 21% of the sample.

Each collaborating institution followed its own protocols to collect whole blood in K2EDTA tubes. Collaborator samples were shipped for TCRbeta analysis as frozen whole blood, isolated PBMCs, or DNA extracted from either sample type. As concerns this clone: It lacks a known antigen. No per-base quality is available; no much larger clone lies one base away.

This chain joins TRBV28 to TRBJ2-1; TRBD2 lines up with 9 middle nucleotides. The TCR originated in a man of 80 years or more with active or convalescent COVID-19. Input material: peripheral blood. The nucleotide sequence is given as TGTGCCAGCAGTACCCTAGCGGGGCGTTCCTACAATGAGCAGTTCTTC. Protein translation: CASSTLAGRSYNEQFF.